What follows describes a single TCR beta chain. The target antigen is unknown. The sample is drawn from a study of graft-versus-host responses after intestinal transplantation. Clones were read by immunoSEQ multiplex PCR, and TCRdb kept only the in-frame ones, dropping some. Seen here are 85,000 to 100,000 clones, less than 95% observed once, and the top ten hold approximately 0.064%. The V gene end was trimmed by 4 bases and the J gene end by 4 bases; junction bases not matched to a gene: 9. Germline CDR1 reads ENHRY; CDR2 reads SYGVKD. The CDR3 has 15 amino acids. The sequencing used unstimulated CD8+ T cells sorted from spleen or lymph node cells, collected before transplant. The sequence was collected from a human donor who was the organ donor for an intestinal transplant. This rearrangement joins TRBV10-3 to TRBJ1-2; 7 bases map to TRBD1. CDR3 residues: CAISVTGDGAYGYTF. The CDR3 nucleotides read TGTGCCATCAGTGTTACAGGGGATGGGGCCTATGGCTACACCTTC.